This T cell receptor beta chain was retrieved from a study of T cells after yellow fever vaccination. Between the trimmed V and J ends, which lost 4 bases and 2 bases, there was a span of 12 bases. The CDR3 loop spans 14 amino acids. Germline V gene data show CDR1 as SGHRS and CDR2 as YFSETQ. Conversion of TCR transcripts into cDNA relied on 5'RACE template switching, which added a universal primer site and UMIs. TCRdb analysed the 5' RACE reads with MiXCR anew, one entry per CDR3 protein. The sample includes some 320,000 distinct CDR3 sequences, approximately 4.3% seen only once; the top ten take roughly 21%. This clonotype appeared many times. Its matching antigen is unknown. Study-wide findings and caveats: The booster response re-showed most primary clones: approximately 97% CD4, about 89% CD8. Peaking on day 5 versus 15, the secondary response was faster but weaker.

The TCR was taken from a man younger than 35 who received the YFV17D yellow fever vaccine. Specimen: PBMCs, collected 15 days after the yellow fever booster vaccination. The chain links TRBV5-1 to TRBJ1-1; D gene unclear. CDR3 loop: CASSVDAVNTEAFF. The CDR3 nucleotides read TGCGCCAGCAGCGTGGACGCAGTTAACACTGAAGCTTTCTTT.